The 4 T cell receptor beta chains in this list originate from one sample, sequenced in a study of blood T cell repertoires in COVID-19. Measured with immunoSEQ multiplex PCR; TCRdb has only the in-frame clones, and not every one. The data show a few hundred thousand clones, roughly 90% seen once. Sequencing used peripheral blood. The source is a woman in her thirties with COVID-19, enrolled during active disease.

The chain couples TRBV5-4 to TRBJ1-2, with a tentative D call TRBD1 (6 bases). This CDR3 has 14 amino acids. Germline V gene data show CDR1 as SGHNT and CDR2 as YYREEE (reference sequence). V dropped 4 bases and J dropped 0 bases, with 10 bases sitting between them. Written as DNA, the CDR3 is TGTGCCAGCAGCCTTACAGGGTCTAACTATGGCTACACCTTC. The encoded protein is CASSLTGSNYGYTF. Full variable domain (missing parts from reference TRBV5-4 and TRBJ1-2): ETGVTQSPTHLIKTRGQQVTLRCSSQSGHNTVSWYQQALGQGPQFIFQYYREEENGRGNFPPRFSGLQFPNYSSELNVNALELDDSALYLCASSLTGSNYGYTFGSGTRLTVV.

The V call is TRBV6-5, the J call TRBJ2-2; the match to TRBD1 covers 7 bases. Losses at the gene ends were 6 bases for V and 2 bases for J; bases not matched to a gene: 6. The germline gives CDR1 MNHEY, CDR2 SVGAGI. The CDR3 is 15 amino acids. In DNA, the CDR3 is TGTGCCAGCAGAAGACAGGGCCAAAACACCGGGGAGCTGTTTTTT. This sequence encodes CASRRQGQNTGELFF.

The genes are TRBV2 and TRBJ2-3; D is uncertain. Germline V lookup: CDR1 SNHLY, CDR2 FYNNEI. The CDR3 loop spans 12 amino acids. The V end was cut by 1 base, the J end by 4 bases, with 3 bases between. In nucleotides, the CDR3 is TGTGCCAGCAGTGAAGGAGCAGATACGCAGTATTTT. It encodes CASSEGADTQYF.

The chain links TRBV12-3 or TRBV12-4 to TRBJ1-1, with TRBD1 as a possible D gene (5 bases). The length of the CDR3 is 13 residues. With 4 bases removed from V and 2 bases from J, the gap between germline ends came to 8 bases. DNA for the CDR3: TGTGCCAGCAGTTGGGGGGGAAACACTGAAGCTTTCTTT. Its translation is CASSWGGNTEAFF.